These T cell receptor beta chains were read from a single sample in a study of blood T cell repertoires in COVID-19. Clones were sequenced by immunoSEQ multiplex PCR, and TCRdb holds only the in-frame ones, with some missing. The profile shows around 180,000 clones, about 83% of them singletons. Source material: peripheral blood. These receptors came from a person aged 65 to 85 with COVID-19, enrolled during active disease. CDR3s include the opening cysteine and the closing phenylalanine or tryptophan. D genes are given only for firm matches. A clone size is listed for some rows: how often the clone was seen (once, few, many), or a class if it is expanded.

>-|TRBV7-6|-|TRBJ2-2
TGTGCCAGCAGCTTTGATTTAGTCGGGGAGCTGTTTTTT
CASSFDLVGELFF
>-|TRBV28|-|TRBJ2-7
TGTGCCAGCAGTCTAGTAGGATCCTACGAGCAGTACTTC
CASSLVGSYEQYF
>-|TRBV7-8|-|TRBJ1-5
TGTGCCAGCAGCTTAGAGAGTGCAGGCCCCCAGCCCCAGCATTTT
CASSLESAGPQPQHF
>TRBD1|TRBV19|-|TRBJ1-2
TGTGCCAGTGCGACAGGGGTGGGCTATGGCTACACCTTC
CASATGVGYGYTF
>TRBD2|TRBV10-3|-|TRBJ2-1
TGTGCCATCAGTGAGTCGATCTCTAGCGGGAGGGATGAGCAGTTCTTC
CAISESISSGRDEQFF
>TRBD2|TRBV10-3|-|TRBJ2-5
TGTGCCATCAGTGAGTCGCGGGGGGGTCAAGAGACCCAGTACTTC
CAISESRGGQETQYF
>TRBD1|TRBV7-6|-|TRBJ1-5
TGTGCCAGCAGCTTAGGGACAGGGTGGAGCAATCAGCCCCAGCATTTT
CASSLGTGWSNQPQHF
>TRBD1|TRBV5-1|once|TRBJ2-7
TGCGCCAGCAGCCCGGAAACCGACAGGGCCCCCCCCTACGAGCAGTACTTC
CASSPETDRAPPYEQYF
>-|TRBV3-1/TRBV3-2|-|TRBJ1-3
TGTGCCAGCAGCCTTGGACAGAGAAACACCATATATTTT
CASSLGQRNTIYF
>-|TRBV7-8|-|TRBJ2-3
TGTGCCAGCAGCCTTCGGTCGCCCAGGGGAGCGGATACGCAGTATTTT
CASSLRSPRGADTQYF
>-|TRBV19|-|TRBJ2-1
TGTGCCAGTAGTATAGGGGCTACCGTCATCGACAATGAGCAGTTCTTC
CASSIGATVIDNEQFF
>-|TRBV11-2|few|TRBJ2-2
TGTGCCAGCAGCGATAGGGGGGGGGCTAGACCCACCGGGGAGCTGTTTTTT
CASSDRGGARPTGELFF
>-|TRBV30|-|TRBJ1-2
TGTGCCTGGGGGTCAAGGACATTC
CAWGSRTF
>-|TRBV6-6|-|TRBJ2-5
TGTGCCAGCAGTTACGCTCGGTCAGGGAGGGAGACCCAGTACTTC
CASSYARSGRETQYF
>-|TRBV28|-|TRBJ1-3
TGTGCCAGCAGTGGACAGTTCTCTGGAAACACCATATATTTT
CASSGQFSGNTIYF
>TRBD2|TRBV7-6|-|TRBJ2-1
TGTGCCAGCAGCCCTGTGCTAGTCCTAGCGGGGGCACTAGGTAATGAGCAGTTCTTC
CASSPVLVLAGALGNEQFF
>-|TRBV19|once|TRBJ2-3
TGTGCCAGTAGCCCAAGGACGGAGGCGAGCACAGATACGCAGTATTTT
CASSPRTEASTDTQYF
>TRBD2|TRBV9|-|TRBJ2-1
TGTGCCAGCAGCGTAGATCTTAGCCTAGCGGGAGACAATGAGCAGTTCTTC
CASSVDLSLAGDNEQFF
>-|TRBV7-2|-|TRBJ1-1
TGTGCCAGCAGCTTAGCGCGGACTGTTGAAGCTTTCTTT
CASSLARTVEAFF
>TRBD1|TRBV19|-|TRBJ2-5
TGTGCCAGTAGTACAGGGACAGGGGGAGAGACCCAGTACTTC
CASSTGTGGETQYF
>-|TRBV2|-|TRBJ1-1
TGTGCCAGCAGTGAAGCGCTTCAGGGGACTGAAGCTTTCTTT
CASSEALQGTEAFF
>-|TRBV3-1/TRBV3-2|-|TRBJ1-1
TGTGCCAGCAGCCAAGACAGGGCCTATGAAGCTTTCTTT
CASSQDRAYEAFF
>-|TRBV11-2|-|TRBJ2-1
TGTGCCAGCAGCTTAGGTACAGCATCCTACAATGAGCAGTTCTTC
CASSLGTASYNEQFF
>-|TRBV27|-|TRBJ1-6
TGTGCCAGCAGTCTCACGGGATTGAATAATTCACCCCTCCACTTT
CASSLTGLNNSPLHF
>-|TRBV19|-|TRBJ1-2
TGTGCCAGTAGTATTACAGGCTTCTATGGCTACACCTTC
CASSITGFYGYTF